This T cell receptor (beta chain) comes out of a study of blood T cells in healthy people across ages (dated by TCRdb to the mid-2010s). Study-level background: In model experiments, template switching captured roughly one uniquely barcoded TCR beta cDNA molecule for every two T cells. The study measured age-related changes in TCR beta repertoire diversity using deep sequencing normalized with unique cDNA molecular identifiers. Donors were grouped into four age groups: young (average roughly 17 years), middle-aged (39), aged (about 59) and long-lived (about 82). To avoid experimental bias, donors of different ages were randomly spread across the sequencing lanes. Two additional independent replicas of 1 million unique cDNA reads from the same blood draw were analyzed for two donors (one aged 18 to 29 and one aged 80 or older).

This clonotype was picked up a small number of times. Its antigen is not yet known. There are no base qualities to consult, and no much larger clone falls within one base. According to the germline V gene, CDR1 reads SGHRS and CDR2 reads YFSETQ. Trimming removed 4 bases from V and 7 bases from J; the gene matches leave 8 bases unexplained. The cysteine opens and the phenylalanine closes a CDR3 of 15 amino acids. The kept DNA is CDR3 alone, 45 bases in frame from the first base. Study-wide findings and limitations: Because donor CMV infection status was unknown, age-related changes in expanded clonotypes were potentially confounded. Because profiling used bulk unsorted PBMCs, naive and antigen-experienced compartments could not be compared conclusively. Estimates of total diversity based on one million sequenced T cells were considered lower bounds and underestimates. Compared with the aged group, the long-lived group had more naive CD4+ T cells, fewer expanded clones and increased TCR diversity, suggesting age selection. As age increased, observed TCR beta diversity per million T cells dropped in a roughly linear way, and a significant reduction was already evident by age about 40. There was a strong correlation between observed TCR beta diversity and the percentage of naive T cells measured by flow cytometry.

The 35 to 40 donors, aged about 6 to 95 years, were systemically healthy Caucasian individuals from Russia. Around 9.7 milliliters of peripheral blood were collected from each donor into EDTA-treated Vacutainer tubes. Ficoll-Paque density-gradient centrifugation was used to isolate PBMCs, with at least 6.5 million per sample. Total RNA was extracted from PBMCs with Trizol reagent, with at least 6 micrograms obtained per sample. The percentages of naive CD45RAhigh/CD27high T cells were determined by flow cytometry on a PBMC aliquot from every donor. Library generation was performed with 5' RACE. TCRdb names Illumina HiSeq 2500 as the instrument used. A second PCR of about 6 to 11 cycles was performed with a sample-barcoded 5' primer and a J-beta primer mix. A unique molecular identifier was introduced onto each TCR beta cDNA molecule by a template-switch 5' adaptor carrying 12 random nucleotides. At least 2.5 million CDR3-containing paired-end reads were obtained from each sample. First-strand cDNA was synthesized from all RNA with the Mint cDNA synthesis kit, primed by a TRBC-specific oligonucleotide. Following uracil-DNA glycosylase treatment, a first 18-cycle PCR with universal primers M1SS and BC2_uni_R was performed on all cDNA. Per the original workflow: For normalization, 1 million high-quality reads were randomly selected from each sample, with every read carrying a distinct molecular identifier. Instead of being binned into consensus sequences, reads that shared molecular identifiers were thrown out. MiTCR, run with a Q25 quality threshold and the strictest error-elimination algorithm, handled CDR3 identification, clonotype clustering and error correction. A nonparametric unseen species model with Euler transformation was used to estimate lower-bound total TCR beta diversity. TCRdb reprocessing: public reads trimmed at Q25 with fastp, clones called with MiXCR, in-frame beta chains kept. For every CDR3 protein sequence, its rows merge into one entry that carries the most common genes and DNA. The V and J calls were determined by TCRdb, not by the authors. In all, the sample holds 850,000 to 1,100,000 distinct CDR3 sequences, and roughly two fifths of those were seen once. Roughly 14% of the sample is held by the ten biggest clonotypes.

The sequencing sample was made of blood. The sequence joins TRBV5-1 to TRBJ1-6; a stretch of 7 junction bases matches TRBD1. The TCR was taken from a man between 18 and 35 years old in good health. The nucleotides read TGCGCCAGCAGCAGACCGGGACAGCAGAATTCACCCCTCCACTTT. Its translation is CASSRPGQQNSPLHF. Joined to the reference TRBV5-1 and TRBJ1-6 proteins, this CDR3 gives the full variable domain: KAGVTQTPRYLIKTRGQQVTLSCSPISGHRSVSWYQQTPGQGLQFLFEYFSETQRNKGNFPGRFSGRQFSNSRSEMNVSTLELGDSALYLCASSRPGQQNSPLHFGNGTRLTVT.